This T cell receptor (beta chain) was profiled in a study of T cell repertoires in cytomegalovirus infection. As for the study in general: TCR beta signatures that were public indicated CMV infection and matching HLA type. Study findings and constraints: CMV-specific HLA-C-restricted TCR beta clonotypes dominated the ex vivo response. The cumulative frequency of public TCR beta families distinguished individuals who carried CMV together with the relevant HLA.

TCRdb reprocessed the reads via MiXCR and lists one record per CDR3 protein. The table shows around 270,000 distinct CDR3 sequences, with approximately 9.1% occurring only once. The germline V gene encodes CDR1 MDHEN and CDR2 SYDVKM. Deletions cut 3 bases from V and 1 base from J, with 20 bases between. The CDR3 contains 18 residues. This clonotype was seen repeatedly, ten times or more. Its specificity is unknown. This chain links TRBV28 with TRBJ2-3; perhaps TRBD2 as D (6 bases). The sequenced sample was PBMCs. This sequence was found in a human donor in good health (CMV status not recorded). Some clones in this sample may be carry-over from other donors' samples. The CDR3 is CASSFGVAVPRGTDTQYF. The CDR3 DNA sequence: TGTGCCAGCAGTTTCGGAGTAGCGGTCCCAAGGGGCACAGATACGCAGTATTTT.